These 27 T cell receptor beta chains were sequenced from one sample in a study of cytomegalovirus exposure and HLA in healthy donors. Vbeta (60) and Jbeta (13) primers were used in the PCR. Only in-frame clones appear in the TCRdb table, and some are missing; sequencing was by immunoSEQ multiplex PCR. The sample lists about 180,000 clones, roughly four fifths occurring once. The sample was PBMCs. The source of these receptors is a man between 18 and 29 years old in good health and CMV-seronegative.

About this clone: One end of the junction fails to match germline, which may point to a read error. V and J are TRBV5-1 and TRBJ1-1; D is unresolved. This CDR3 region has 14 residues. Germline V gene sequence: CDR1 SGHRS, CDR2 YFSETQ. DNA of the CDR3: TGCGCCAGCAGCTTGCCCGGGAGAGACACTGAAGGTTTCTTT. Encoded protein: CASSLPGRDTEGFF.

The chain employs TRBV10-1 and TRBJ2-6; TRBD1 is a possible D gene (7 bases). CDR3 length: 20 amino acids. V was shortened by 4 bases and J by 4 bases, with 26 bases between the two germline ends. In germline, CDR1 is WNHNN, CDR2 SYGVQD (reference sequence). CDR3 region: CASSGVGQWDFWTGANVLTF. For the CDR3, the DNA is TGCGCCAGCAGTGGGGTGGGACAGTGGGACTTTTGGACGGGGGCCAACGTCCTGACTTTC.

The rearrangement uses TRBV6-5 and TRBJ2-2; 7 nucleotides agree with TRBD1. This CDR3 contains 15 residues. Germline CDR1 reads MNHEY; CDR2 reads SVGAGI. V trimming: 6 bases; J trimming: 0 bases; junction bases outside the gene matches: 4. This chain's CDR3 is CASRRQGPNTGELFF. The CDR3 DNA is TGTGCCAGCAGACGACAGGGCCCGAACACCGGGGAGCTGTTTTTT.

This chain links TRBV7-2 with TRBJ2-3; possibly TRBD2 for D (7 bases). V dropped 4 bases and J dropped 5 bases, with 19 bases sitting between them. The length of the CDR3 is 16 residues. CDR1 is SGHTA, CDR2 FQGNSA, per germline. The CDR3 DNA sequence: TGTGCCAGCAGCTCGAGGGGGGGCCGGGTAGGAGATACGCAGTATTTT. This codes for CASSSRGGRVGDTQYF.

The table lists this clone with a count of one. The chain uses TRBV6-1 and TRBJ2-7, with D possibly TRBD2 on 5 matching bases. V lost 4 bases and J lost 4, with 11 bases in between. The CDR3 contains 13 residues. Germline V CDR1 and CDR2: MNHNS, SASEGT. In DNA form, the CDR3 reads TGTGCCAGCAGTGTGGACTTACCATACGAGCAGTACTTC. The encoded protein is CASSVDLPYEQYF.

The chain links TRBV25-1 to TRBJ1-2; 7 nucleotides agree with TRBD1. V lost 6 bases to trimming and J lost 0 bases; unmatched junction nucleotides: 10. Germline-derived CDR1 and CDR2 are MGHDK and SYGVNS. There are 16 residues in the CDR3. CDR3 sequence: CASRRPGTASNYGYTF. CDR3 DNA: TGTGCCAGCAGACGACCCGGGACAGCGTCTAACTATGGCTACACCTTC.

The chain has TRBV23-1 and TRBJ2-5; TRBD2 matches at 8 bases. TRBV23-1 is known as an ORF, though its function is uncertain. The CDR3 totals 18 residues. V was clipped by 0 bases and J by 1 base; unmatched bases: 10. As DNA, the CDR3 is TGCGCCAGCAGTCAATCGGTCGAAGAGCGGGGGACCCAAGAGACCCAGTACTTC. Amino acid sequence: CASSQSVEERGTQETQYF.

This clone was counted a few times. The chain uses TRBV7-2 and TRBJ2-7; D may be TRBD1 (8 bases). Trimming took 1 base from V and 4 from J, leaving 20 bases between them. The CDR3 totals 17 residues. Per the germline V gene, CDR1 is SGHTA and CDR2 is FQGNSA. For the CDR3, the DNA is TGTGCCAGCAGCTTAGTCGGGGGAGGGCAGGGGGCTTACGAGCAGTACTTC. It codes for CASSLVGGGQGAYEQYF. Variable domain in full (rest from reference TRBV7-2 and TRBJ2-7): GAGVSQSPSNKVTEKGKDVELRCDPISGHTALYWYRQSLGQGLEFLIYFQGNSAPDKSGLPSDRFSAERTGGSVSTLTIQRTQQEDSAVYLCASSLVGGGQGAYEQYFGPGTRLTVT.

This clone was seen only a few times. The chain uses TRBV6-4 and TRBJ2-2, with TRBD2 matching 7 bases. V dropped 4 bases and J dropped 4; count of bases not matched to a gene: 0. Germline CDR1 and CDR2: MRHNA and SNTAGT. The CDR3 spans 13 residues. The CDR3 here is CASSGTSTGELFF. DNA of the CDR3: TGTGCCAGCAGTGGGACTAGCACCGGGGAGCTGTTTTTT.

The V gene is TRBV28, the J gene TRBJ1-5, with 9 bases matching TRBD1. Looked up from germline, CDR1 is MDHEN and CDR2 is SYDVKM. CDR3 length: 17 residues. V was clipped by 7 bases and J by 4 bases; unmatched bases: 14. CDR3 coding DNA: TGTGCCAGCACTACTACAGGGGGCGAAAAACTAAATCAGCCCCAGCATTTT. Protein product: CASTTTGGEKLNQPQHF.

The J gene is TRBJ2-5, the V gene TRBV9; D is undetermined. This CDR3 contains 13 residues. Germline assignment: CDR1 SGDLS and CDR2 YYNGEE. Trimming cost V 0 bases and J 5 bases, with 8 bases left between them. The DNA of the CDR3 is TGTGCCAGCAGCGTAGGGGCAGTGGAGACCCAGTACTTC. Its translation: CASSVGAVETQYF.

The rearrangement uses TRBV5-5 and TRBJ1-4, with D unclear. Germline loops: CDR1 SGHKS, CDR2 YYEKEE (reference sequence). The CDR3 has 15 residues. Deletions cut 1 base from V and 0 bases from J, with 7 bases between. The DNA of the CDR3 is TGTGCCAGCAGCTTGTTGGCAGCAACTAATGAAAAACTGTTTTTT. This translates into CASSLLAATNEKLFF.

CDR3 coding DNA: TGTGCCACCAGCAGAGATAACGGTGCCTACGAGCAGTACTTC. Translation: CATSRDNGAYEQYF. The chain uses TRBV15 and TRBJ2-7; D ambiguous. CDR1 is LNHNV, CDR2 YYDKDF, per germline (reference sequence). There are 14 residues in the CDR3. The V end lost 0 bases, the J end lost 2 bases, and 8 bases lay between the germline ends.

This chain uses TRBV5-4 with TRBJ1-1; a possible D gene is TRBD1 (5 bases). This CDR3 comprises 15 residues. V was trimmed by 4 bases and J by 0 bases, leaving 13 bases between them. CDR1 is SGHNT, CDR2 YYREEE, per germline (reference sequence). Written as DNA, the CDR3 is TGTGCCAGCAGCCCACTTCCGACAGTGAACACTGAAGCTTTCTTT. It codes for CASSPLPTVNTEAFF.

CDR3 region: CARGTGGFAEQYF. In nucleotides, the CDR3 is TGTGCCAGAGGGACAGGGGGGTTCGCCGAGCAGTACTTC. This chain connects TRBV2 to TRBJ2-7; 11 nucleotides agree with TRBD1. The J segment lost 6 bases and the V segment lost 9 bases, leaving 7 bases of the junction unmatched. The CDR3 runs to 13 residues. CDR1 and CDR2 (germline): SNHLY, FYNNEI.

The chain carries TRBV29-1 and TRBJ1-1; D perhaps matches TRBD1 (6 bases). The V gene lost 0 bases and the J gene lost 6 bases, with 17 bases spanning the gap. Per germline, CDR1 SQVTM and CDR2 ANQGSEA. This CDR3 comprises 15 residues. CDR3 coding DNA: TGCAGCGTTGAAGATCACTCAGGGGAAAGGGCTGAAGCTTTCTTT. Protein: CSVEDHSGERAEAFF.

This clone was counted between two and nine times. The CDR3 protein is CASSLSGTRRYGYTF. CDR3 DNA: TGTGCCAGCAGTTTATCCGGGACAAGGAGGTATGGCTACACCTTC. This chain joins TRBV27 and TRBJ1-2, with D perhaps matching TRBD1 (6 bases). The V gene's germline CDR1 is MNHEY and CDR2 SMNVEV (reference sequence). The V end was cut by 0 bases, the J end by 5 bases, with 13 bases between. The CDR3 consists of 15 residues.

The CDR3 region has the DNA TGTGCTAGTGCCCCGGGACAGAGACAAGAGACCCAGTACTTC. Translated, it gives CASAPGQRQETQYF. The chain employs TRBV12-5 and TRBJ2-5; 7 nucleotides agree with TRBD1. Germline values: CDR1 LGHNT, CDR2 FRNRAP. This CDR3 has 14 residues. With V trimmed by 7 bases and J by 2 bases, 7 bases remained unmatched.

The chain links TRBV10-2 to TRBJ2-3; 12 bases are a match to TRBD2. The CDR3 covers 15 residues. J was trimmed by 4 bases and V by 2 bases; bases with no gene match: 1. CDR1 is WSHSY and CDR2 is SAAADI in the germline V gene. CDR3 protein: CASSETSGRSDTQYF. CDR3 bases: TGCGCCAGCAGTGAGACTAGCGGGAGGTCAGATACGCAGTATTTT.

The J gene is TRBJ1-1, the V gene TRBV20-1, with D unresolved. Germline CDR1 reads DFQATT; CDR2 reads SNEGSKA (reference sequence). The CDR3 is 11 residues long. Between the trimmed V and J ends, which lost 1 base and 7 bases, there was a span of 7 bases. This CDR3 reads CSARVRSEAFF. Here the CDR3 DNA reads TGCAGTGCTAGAGTACGGAGTGAAGCTTTCTTT.

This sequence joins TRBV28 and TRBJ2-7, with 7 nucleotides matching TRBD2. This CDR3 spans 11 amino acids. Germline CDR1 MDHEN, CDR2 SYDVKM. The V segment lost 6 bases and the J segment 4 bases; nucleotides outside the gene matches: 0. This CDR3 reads CASRGGYEQYF. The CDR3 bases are TGTGCCAGCAGGGGGGGGTACGAGCAGTACTTC.

The CDR3 DNA reads TGTGCCAGCAGCTTAGAGGGGTCCGGGGAGCTGTTTTTT. Amino acid sequence: CASSLEGSGELFF. V and J are TRBV7-2 and TRBJ2-2; D might be TRBD1 (5 bases). Trimming took off 1 base at V and 6 bases at J, with 6 bases between the two ends. Germline V lookup: CDR1 SGHTA, CDR2 FQGNSA. The CDR3 is 13 residues long.

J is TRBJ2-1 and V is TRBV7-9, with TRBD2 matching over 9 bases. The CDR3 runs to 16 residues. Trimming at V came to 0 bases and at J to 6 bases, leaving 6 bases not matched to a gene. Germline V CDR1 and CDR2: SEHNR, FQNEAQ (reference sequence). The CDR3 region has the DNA TGTGCCAGCAGCTTAGCATCGGGCGGGGGGGGCAATGAGCAGTTCTTC. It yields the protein CASSLASGGGGNEQFF.

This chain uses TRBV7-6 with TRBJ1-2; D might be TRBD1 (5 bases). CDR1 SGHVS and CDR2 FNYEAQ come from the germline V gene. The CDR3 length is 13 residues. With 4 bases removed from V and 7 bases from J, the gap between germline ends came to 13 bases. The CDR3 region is CASSSKGRGGYTF. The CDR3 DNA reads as TGTGCCAGCAGCTCTAAGGGGCGGGGTGGCTACACCTTC. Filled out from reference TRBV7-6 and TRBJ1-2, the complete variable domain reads GAGVSQSPRYKVTKRGQDVALRCDPISGHVSLYWYRQALGQGPEFLTYFNYEAQQDKSGLPNDRFSAERPEGSISTLTIQRTEQRDSAMYRCASSSKGRGGYTFGSGTRLTVV.

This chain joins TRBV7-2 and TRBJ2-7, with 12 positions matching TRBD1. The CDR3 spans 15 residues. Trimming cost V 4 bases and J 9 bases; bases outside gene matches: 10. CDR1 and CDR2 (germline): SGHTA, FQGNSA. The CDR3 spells CASSSTGTGGLGQYF. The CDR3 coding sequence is TGTGCCAGCAGCTCAACCGGGACAGGGGGCTTGGGGCAGTACTTC.

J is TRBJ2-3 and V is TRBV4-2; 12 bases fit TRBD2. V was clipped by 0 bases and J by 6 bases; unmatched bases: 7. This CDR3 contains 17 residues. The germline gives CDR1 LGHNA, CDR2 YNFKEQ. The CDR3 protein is CASSQDPSGRASDTQYF. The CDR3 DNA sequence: TGTGCCAGCAGCCAAGATCCTAGCGGGAGGGCTTCGGATACGCAGTATTTT.

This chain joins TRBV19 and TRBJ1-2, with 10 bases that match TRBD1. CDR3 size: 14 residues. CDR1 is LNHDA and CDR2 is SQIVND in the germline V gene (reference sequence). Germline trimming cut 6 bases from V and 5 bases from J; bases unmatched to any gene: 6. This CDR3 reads CASSTRQGAYGYTF. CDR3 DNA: TGTGCCAGTAGCACTAGACAGGGGGCATATGGCTACACCTTC.